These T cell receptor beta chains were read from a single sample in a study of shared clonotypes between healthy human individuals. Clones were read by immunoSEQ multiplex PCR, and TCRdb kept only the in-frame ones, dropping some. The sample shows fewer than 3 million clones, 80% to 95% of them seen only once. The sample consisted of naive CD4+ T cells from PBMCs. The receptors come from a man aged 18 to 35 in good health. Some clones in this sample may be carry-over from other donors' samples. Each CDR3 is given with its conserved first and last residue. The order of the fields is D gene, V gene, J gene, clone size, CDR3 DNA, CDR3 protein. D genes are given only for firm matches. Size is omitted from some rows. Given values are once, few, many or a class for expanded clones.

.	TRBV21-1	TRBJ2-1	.	TGTGCCAGCAGCAACCACTTGGGTGAGCAGTTCTTC	CASSNHLGEQFF
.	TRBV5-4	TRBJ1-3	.	TGTGCCAGCAGCTTGGGAAGGGAGGTTGGAAACACCATATATTTT	CASSLGREVGNTIYF
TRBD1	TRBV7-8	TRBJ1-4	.	TGTGCCAGCAGCGGGATTGACAGGGTGGGCGAAAAACTGTTTTTT	CASSGIDRVGEKLFF
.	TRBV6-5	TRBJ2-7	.	TGTGCCAGCACGGGAGTCTCCTACGAGCAGTACTTC	CASTGVSYEQYF
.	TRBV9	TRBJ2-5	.	TGTGCCAGCAGCCGGGACTACCAAGAGACCCAGTACTTC	CASSRDYQETQYF
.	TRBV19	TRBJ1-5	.	TGTGCCAGTAGTGCATACCAGGGATCGGGAAATCAGCCCCAGCATTTT	CASSAYQGSGNQPQHF
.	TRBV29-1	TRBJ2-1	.	TGCAGCGTTGTTTCGGGGGGACAGAAATACAATGAGCAGTTCTTC	CSVVSGGQKYNEQFF
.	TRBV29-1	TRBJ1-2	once	TGCAGCGTTGCTGCTAACTATGGCTACACCTTC	CSVAANYGYTF
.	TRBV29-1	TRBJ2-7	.	TGCAGCGTTGCCCAGGGGAGGGTCTACGAGCAGTACTTC	CSVAQGRVYEQYF
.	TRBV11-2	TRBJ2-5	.	TGTGCCAGCAGCCACTACCTGACAGGGAGGGAGACCCAGTACTTC	CASSHYLTGRETQYF
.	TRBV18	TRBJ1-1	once	TGTGCCAGCTCACCACCCCAAAGGTGGGACACTGAAGCTTTCTTT	CASSPPQRWDTEAFF
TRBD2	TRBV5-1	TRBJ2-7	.	TGCGCCAGCAGCTTACTAGCGGGAGGCCCCTACGAGCAGTACTTC	CASSLLAGGPYEQYF
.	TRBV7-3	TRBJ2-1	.	TGTGCCAGCAGCTTAAGGGAACGCTCCTACAATGAGCAGTTCTTC	CASSLRERSYNEQFF
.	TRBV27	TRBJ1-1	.	TGTGCCAGCAGTTTATACAGACGGGGATCGGTCAGTACTGAAGCTTTCTTT	CASSLYRRGSVSTEAFF
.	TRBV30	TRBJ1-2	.	TGTGCCTGGACCGGGGGGGGGACCGACTATGGCTACACCTTC	CAWTGGGTDYGYTF
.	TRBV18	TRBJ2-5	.	TGTGCCAGCTCACCGGCTCTAGCGTCGCCCCAGTACTTC	CASSPALASPQYF
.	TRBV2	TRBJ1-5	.	TGTGCCAGCAGTGAGTTCGGGGGTGGCAATCAGCCCCAGCATTTT	CASSEFGGGNQPQHF
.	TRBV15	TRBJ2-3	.	TGTGCCACCAGCAGAGCTCATGGGGGAACGTCGACAGATACGCAGTATTTT	CATSRAHGGTSTDTQYF
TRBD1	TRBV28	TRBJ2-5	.	TGTGCCAGCAGTTCCGGACAGGGTTCAGCGACCCAGTACTTC	CASSSGQGSATQYF
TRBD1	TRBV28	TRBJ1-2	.	TGTGCCAGCAGGGTTACAGGGGGCTTCTATGGCTACACCTTC	CASRVTGGFYGYTF
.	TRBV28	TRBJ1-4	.	TGTGCCAGCAGTTTGGTTCCGGGTAGGGATGAAAAACTGTTTTTT	CASSLVPGRDEKLFF
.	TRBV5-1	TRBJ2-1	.	TGCGCCAGCAGCTTGGCCGTTTCCTACAATGAGCAGTTCTTC	CASSLAVSYNEQFF
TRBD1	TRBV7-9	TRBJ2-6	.	TGTGCCAGCAGCTCACGGCGGACAGGCCCCGGGGCCAACGTCCTGACTTTC	CASSSRRTGPGANVLTF
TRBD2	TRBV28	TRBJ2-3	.	TGTGCCAGCAGGTTAGCGGGAGCCAGCGATACGCAGTATTTT	CASRLAGASDTQYF
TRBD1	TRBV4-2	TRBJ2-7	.	TGTGCCAGCAGCCAAGATCTGGGACAGGGAGCCTACGAGCAGTACTTC	CASSQDLGQGAYEQYF
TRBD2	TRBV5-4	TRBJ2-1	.	TGTGCCAGCAGCTTGTCCAGCGGGAGTAACGGTGAGCAGTTCTTC	CASSLSSGSNGEQFF
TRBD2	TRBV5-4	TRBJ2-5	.	TGTGCCAGCAGCTTGCGGCAGGGAGGGCGCCAAGAGACCCAGTACTTC	CASSLRQGGRQETQYF
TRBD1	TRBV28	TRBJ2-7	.	TGTGCCAGCATGGGGACAGCAAACTCCTACGAGCAGTACTTC	CASMGTANSYEQYF
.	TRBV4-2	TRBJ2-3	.	TGTGCCAGCAGCCAAGATGGTAGACCTAGCACAGATACGCAGTATTTT	CASSQDGRPSTDTQYF
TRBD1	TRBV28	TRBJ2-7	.	TGTGCCAGCAGGACAGGGACAGGGGGCGGCTACGAGCAGTACTTC	CASRTGTGGGYEQYF